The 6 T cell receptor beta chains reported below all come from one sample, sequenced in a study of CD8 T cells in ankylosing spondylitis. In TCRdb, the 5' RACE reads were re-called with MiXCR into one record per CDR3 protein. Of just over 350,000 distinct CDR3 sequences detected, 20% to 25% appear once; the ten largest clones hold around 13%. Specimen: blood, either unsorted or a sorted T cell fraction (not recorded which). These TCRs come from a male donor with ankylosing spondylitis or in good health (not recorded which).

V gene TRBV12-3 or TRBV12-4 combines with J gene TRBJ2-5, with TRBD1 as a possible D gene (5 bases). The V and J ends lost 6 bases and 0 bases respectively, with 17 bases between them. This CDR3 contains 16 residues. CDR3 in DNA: TGTGCCAGCAGCACTGGACAAACCGTGTACCAAGAGACCCAGTACTTC. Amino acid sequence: CASSTGQTVYQETQYF.

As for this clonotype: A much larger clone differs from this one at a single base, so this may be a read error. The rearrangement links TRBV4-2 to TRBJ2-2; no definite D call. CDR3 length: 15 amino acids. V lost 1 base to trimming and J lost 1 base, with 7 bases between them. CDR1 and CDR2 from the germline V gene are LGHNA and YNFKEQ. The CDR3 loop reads CASSQVTENTGELFF. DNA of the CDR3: TGTGCCAGCAGCCAAGTCACGGAGAACACCGGGGAGCTGTTTTTT.

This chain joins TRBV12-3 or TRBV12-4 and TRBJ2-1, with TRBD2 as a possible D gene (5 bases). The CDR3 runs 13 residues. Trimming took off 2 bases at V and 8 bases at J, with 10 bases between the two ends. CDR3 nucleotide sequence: TGTGCCAGCAGTTTAAGTCTAGCCCATGAGCAGTTCTTC. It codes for CASSLSLAHEQFF.

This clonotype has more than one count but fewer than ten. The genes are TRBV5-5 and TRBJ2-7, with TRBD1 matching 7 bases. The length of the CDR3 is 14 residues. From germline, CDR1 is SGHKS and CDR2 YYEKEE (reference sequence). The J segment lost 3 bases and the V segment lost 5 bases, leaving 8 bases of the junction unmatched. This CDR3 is CASRPTGQNYEQYF. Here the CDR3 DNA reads TGTGCCAGCAGACCGACGGGACAGAACTACGAGCAGTACTTC.

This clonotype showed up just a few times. The CDR3 region is CASSPTPDTAYEQYF. The CDR3 nucleotides read TGTGCCAGCAGCCCGACGCCCGACACAGCCTACGAGCAGTACTTC. J is TRBJ2-7 and V is TRBV5-5, with no clear D. The CDR3 contains 15 residues. The germline V gene encodes CDR1 SGHKS and CDR2 YYEKEE (reference sequence). Trimming pared 4 bases from V and 2 bases from J, leaving 16 bases between.

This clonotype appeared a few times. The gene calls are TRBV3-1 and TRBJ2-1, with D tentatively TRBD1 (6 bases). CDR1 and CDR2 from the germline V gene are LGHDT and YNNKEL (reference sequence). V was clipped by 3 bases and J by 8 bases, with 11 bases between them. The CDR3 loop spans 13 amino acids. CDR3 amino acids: CASSQPQGYEQFF. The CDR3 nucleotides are TGTGCCAGCAGCCAGCCACAGGGCTATGAGCAGTTCTTC.